This T cell receptor (beta chain) came from a study of cytomegalovirus exposure and HLA in healthy donors. Primers for the PCR totalled 60 Vbeta and 13 Jbeta. Measured with immunoSEQ multiplex PCR; TCRdb has only the in-frame clones, and not every one. This repertoire includes 40,000 or so clones. In germline, CDR1 is SGHAT, CDR2 FQNNGV. J was trimmed by 8 bases and V by 3 bases; bases with no gene match: 14. The CDR3 consists of 16 residues. Findings and limits, study-wide: Common viral pathogens seemed to be connected with several of the most significant clusters, according to a later analysis. Later examination showed HLA-associated TCR beta chains had greater clonal expansion than equally common others. Based on reports, TCR beta sequences accurately predicted HLA-A and HLA-B alleles for most subjects. 150 to 200 TCR beta chains were listed as cytomegalovirus-associated.

Remarks on this clone: Its antigen is currently unknown.

What was sequenced was PBMCs. The TCR was taken from a male donor in good health and CMV-seronegative. The V gene is TRBV11-2, the J gene TRBJ1-2; 8 nucleotides line up with TRBD1. The CDR3 spells CASSLGAAQGARGYTF. The CDR3 DNA is TGTGCCAGCAGCTTGGGAGCGGCGCAGGGGGCTAGGGGCTACACCTTC.